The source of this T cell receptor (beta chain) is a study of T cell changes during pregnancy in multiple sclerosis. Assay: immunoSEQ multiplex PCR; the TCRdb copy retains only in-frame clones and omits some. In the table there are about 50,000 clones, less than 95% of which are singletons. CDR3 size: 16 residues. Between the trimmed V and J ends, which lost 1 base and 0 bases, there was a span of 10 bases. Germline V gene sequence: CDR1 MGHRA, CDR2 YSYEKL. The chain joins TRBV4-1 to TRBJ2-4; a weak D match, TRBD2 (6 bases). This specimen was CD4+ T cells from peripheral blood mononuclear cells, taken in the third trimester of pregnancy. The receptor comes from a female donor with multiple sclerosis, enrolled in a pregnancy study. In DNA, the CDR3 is TGCGCCAGCAGCCAAGCGAGCGGGTTAGCCAAAAACATTCAGTACTTC. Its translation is CASSQASGLAKNIQYF.